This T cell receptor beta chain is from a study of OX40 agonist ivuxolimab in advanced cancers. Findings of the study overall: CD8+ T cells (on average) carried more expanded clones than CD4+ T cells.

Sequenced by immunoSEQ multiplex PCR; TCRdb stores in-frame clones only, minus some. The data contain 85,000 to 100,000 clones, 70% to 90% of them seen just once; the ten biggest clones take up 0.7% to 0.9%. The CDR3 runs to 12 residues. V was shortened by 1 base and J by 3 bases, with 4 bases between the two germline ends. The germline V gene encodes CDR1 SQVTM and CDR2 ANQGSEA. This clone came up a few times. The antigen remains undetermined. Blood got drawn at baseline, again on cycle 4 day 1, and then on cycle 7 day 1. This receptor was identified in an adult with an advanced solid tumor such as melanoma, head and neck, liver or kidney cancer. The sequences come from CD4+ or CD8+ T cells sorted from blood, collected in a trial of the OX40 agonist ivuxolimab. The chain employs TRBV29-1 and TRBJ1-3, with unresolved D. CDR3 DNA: TGCAGCGTTGAAGGTCTTGGAAACACCATATATTTT. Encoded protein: CSVEGLGNTIYF.